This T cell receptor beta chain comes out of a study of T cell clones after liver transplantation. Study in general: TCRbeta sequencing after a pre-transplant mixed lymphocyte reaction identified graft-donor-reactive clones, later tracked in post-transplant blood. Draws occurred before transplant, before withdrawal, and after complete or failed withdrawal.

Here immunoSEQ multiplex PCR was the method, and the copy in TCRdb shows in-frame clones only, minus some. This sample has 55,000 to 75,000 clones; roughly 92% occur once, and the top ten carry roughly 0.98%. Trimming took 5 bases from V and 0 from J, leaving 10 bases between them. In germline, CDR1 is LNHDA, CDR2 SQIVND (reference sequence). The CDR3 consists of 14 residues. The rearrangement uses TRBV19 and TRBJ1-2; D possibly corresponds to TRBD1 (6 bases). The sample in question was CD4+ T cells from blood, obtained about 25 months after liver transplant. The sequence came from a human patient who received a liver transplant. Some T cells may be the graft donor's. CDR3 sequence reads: CASSQGPANYGYTF. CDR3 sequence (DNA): TGTGCCAGTAGTCAGGGGCCAGCTAACTATGGCTACACCTTC.